Listed here is a single T cell receptor beta chain. Its antigen is unknown. There were healthy Caucasian individuals from Russia, aged 6 to 90, serving as donors. Next came a second PCR, run for 7 to 11 cycles, which used a sample-barcoded 5' primer along with a J-beta primer mix. TCRdb fed the 5' RACE reads into MiXCR, producing one record per CDR3 protein. Of 650,000 to 950,000 distinct CDR3 sequences in the sample, 40% to 50% were seen once. The CDR3 is 12 residues long. Germline lookup yields CDR1 SGDLS and CDR2 YYNGEE. With 2 bases clipped from V and 8 bases from J, the junction kept 3 bases outside the gene matches. The source of the sample is a study of blood T cells in healthy people across ages. Study results and caveats: Diversity figures based on one million T cells were deemed too low. Unsorted PBMCs blocked a conclusive comparison of naive and antigen-experienced cells.

The sample was blood. This receptor was identified in a man in his 60s in good health. The rearrangement joins TRBV9 to TRBJ1-2; TRBD1 matches at 7 bases. CDR3 region: CASSVAGGGYTF. In nucleotides, the CDR3 is TGTGCCAGCAGCGTCGCAGGGGGAGGCTACACCTTC.